These 5 T cell receptor beta chains originate from one sample sequenced in a study of T cells after yellow fever vaccination. TCRdb reprocessed the 5' RACE reads via MiXCR and lists one record per CDR3 protein. Among some 560,000 distinct CDR3 sequences, about a sixth were seen once, and the ten largest hold approximately 15%. The source material was PBMCs, sampled 5 to 6 days after the first yellow fever vaccination. All receptors derive from a man between 18 and 29 years old who received the YFV17D yellow fever vaccine.

The chain has TRBV15 and TRBJ1-4; D is unclear. Looked up from germline, CDR1 is LNHNV and CDR2 is YYDKDF (reference sequence). The CDR3 totals 18 residues. Trimming left V 5 bases short and J 2 bases short, with 21 bases between. The DNA for the CDR3 is TGTGCCACCAGCCGACTAGGGCGGTTTAGGGCCACTAATGAAAAACTGTTTTTT. Protein sequence: CATSRLGRFRATNEKLFF.

The rearrangement joins TRBV6-5 to TRBJ2-7; the D gene is possibly TRBD2 (5 bases). This CDR3 is 12 amino acids long. Trimming took off 3 bases at V and 6 bases at J, with 9 bases between the two ends. Germline lookup yields CDR1 MNHEY and CDR2 SVGAGI. CDR3 DNA sequence: TGTGCCAGCAGTTATGTCCGGGGCGAGCAGTACTTC. This translates into CASSYVRGEQYF.

The CDR3 DNA sequence: TGTGCCAGTAGCCTGACAGGGGTACGGTCCTACGAGCAGTACTTC. Protein product: CASSLTGVRSYEQYF. The chain joins TRBV19 to TRBJ2-7; TRBD1 matches at 8 bases. Per the germline V gene, CDR1 is LNHDA and CDR2 is SQIVND (reference sequence). This CDR3 has 15 amino acids. V dropped 6 bases and J dropped 1; count of bases not matched to a gene: 8.

The chain joins TRBV12-3 or TRBV12-4 to TRBJ1-4; D is perhaps TRBD1 (5 bases). This CDR3 is built from 14 residues. Trimming took off 7 bases at V and 8 bases at J, with 17 bases between the two ends. DNA of the CDR3: TGTGCCAGCACTCCGGGGCCTAATCGGGAAAAACTGTTTTTT. It yields the protein CASTPGPNREKLFF.

To note about this clonotype: A junction end diverges from the germline sequence, so it may reflect a read error. This chain connects TRBV12-3 or TRBV12-4 to TRBJ1-3; the D is unclear. The CDR3 covers 12 residues. This CDR3 is CASNLAGNTIYF. The CDR3 DNA is TGTGCCAGCAATTTAGCTGGAAACACCATATATTTT.